This entry lists 13 T cell receptor beta chains sequenced from one sample in a study of cytomegalovirus exposure and HLA in healthy donors. The PCR had 60 Vbeta and 13 Jbeta primers. Clones were sequenced by immunoSEQ multiplex PCR, and TCRdb holds only the in-frame ones, with some missing. Of approximately 100,000 clones in the sample, approximately 73% are singletons; the top ten hold about 4%. Sequenced input: PBMCs. These receptors all stem from a woman between 45 and 65 years old in good health and CMV-seropositive.

The CDR3 is CASSQFTDTGELFF. The CDR3 DNA sequence: TGTGCCAGCAGCCAATTCACTGACACCGGGGAGCTGTTTTTT. The chain carries TRBV14 and TRBJ2-2; D gene ambiguous. Deletions cut 2 bases from V and 3 bases from J, with 7 bases between. Germline CDR1 is SGHDN and CDR2 is FVKESK. The CDR3 runs 14 residues. The full variable domain, its missing parts supplied by reference TRBV14 and TRBJ2-2, is EAGVTQFPSHSVIEKGQTVTLRCDPISGHDNLYWYRRVMGKEIKFLLHFVKESKQDESGMPNNRFLAERTGGTYSTLKVQPAELEDSGVYFCASSQFTDTGELFFGEGSRLTVL.

The chain links TRBV18 to TRBJ2-1, with 8 bases identical to TRBD2. Germline V CDR1 and CDR2: KGHSH, LQKENI. CDR3 length: 16 residues. The V and J ends lost 4 bases and 9 bases, in that order; junction bases with no gene match: 14. The CDR3, as DNA: TGTGCCAGCTCACAGGACGGGGGGGCCGATCGGAGTGAGCAGTTCTTC. The encoded protein is CASSQDGGADRSEQFF.

This chain uses TRBV4-2 with TRBJ2-3, with 10 bases that match TRBD1. Losses at the gene ends were 0 bases for V and 5 bases for J; bases not matched to a gene: 8. CDR3 length equals 17 residues. Germline V gives CDR1 LGHNA, CDR2 YNFKEQ. The CDR3 DNA follows: TGTGCCAGCAGCCAAGATCCGGGACAGGGGAGGTTAGATACGCAGTATTTT. Protein: CASSQDPGQGRLDTQYF.

This chain joins TRBV14 and TRBJ2-7; D is ambiguous. CDR1 is SGHDN, CDR2 FVKESK, per germline. V lost 4 bases to trimming and J lost 6 bases, with 13 bases between them. There are 13 residues in the CDR3. The CDR3 nucleotides are TGTGCCAGCAGCCTACGATCCGGTGGCGAGCAGTACTTC. Its translation: CASSLRSGGEQYF.

This clone was observed a few times. V gene TRBV13 combines with J gene TRBJ2-7, with a tentative D call TRBD2 (6 bases). CDR1 is PRHDT, CDR2 FYEKMQ, per germline (reference sequence). The V end lost 0 bases, the J end lost 5 bases, and 8 bases lay between the germline ends. The CDR3 runs 13 residues. This chain's CDR3 is CASSLGRGNEQYF. In nucleotides, the CDR3 is TGTGCCAGCAGCTTAGGCCGCGGGAACGAGCAGTACTTC.

This chain uses TRBV6-6 with TRBJ1-2; D is undetermined. The CDR3 spans 13 residues. Trimming pared 6 bases from V and 4 bases from J, leaving 12 bases between. Germline V gene sequence: CDR1 MNHNY, CDR2 SVGAGI (reference sequence). The CDR3 is CASRSREGYGYTF. CDR3 in DNA: TGTGCCAGCAGGTCAAGGGAGGGCTATGGCTACACCTTC.

The chain uses TRBV10-3 and TRBJ1-2; 7 bases are a match to TRBD1. From germline, CDR1 is ENHRY and CDR2 SYGVKD. This CDR3 spans 16 amino acids. Germline trimming cut 6 bases from V and 8 bases from J; bases unmatched to any gene: 18. CDR3 region: CAISHAETGRIDGYTF. The CDR3 DNA follows: TGTGCCATCAGCCATGCTGAGACAGGGAGGATAGACGGCTACACCTTC.

V and J are TRBV9 and TRBJ2-5, with TRBD2 identical over 13 bases. Germline trimming cut 0 bases from V and 5 bases from J; bases unmatched to any gene: 4. CDR1 is SGDLS, CDR2 YYNGEE, per germline. The CDR3 has 16 amino acids. The CDR3 DNA reads as TGTGCCAGCAGCGTAGAAACTAGCGGGGGGGTGGAGACCCAGTACTTC. Translated, it gives CASSVETSGGVETQYF. Full variable domain (rest looked up from reference TRBV9 and TRBJ2-5): DSGVTQTPKHLITATGQRVTLRCSPRSGDLSVYWYQQSLDQGLQFLIQYYNGEERAKGNILERFSAQQFPDLHSELNLSSLELGDSALYFCASSVETSGGVETQYFGPGTRLLVL.

The gene calls are TRBV7-3 and TRBJ2-2, with TRBD1 matching 7 bases. V shed 5 bases, J shed 4 bases, and the junction held 10 bases outside the gene matches. Per the germline V gene, CDR1 is SGHTA and CDR2 is FQGTGA. The CDR3 runs 16 residues. The CDR3 DNA reads TGTGCCAGCAGCCTTACTACAGGGGCTGGCACCGGGGAGCTGTTTTTT. It codes for CASSLTTGAGTGELFF.

The chain combines TRBV7-9 with TRBJ1-1; TRBD1 agrees at 11 bases. Germline loops: CDR1 SEHNR, CDR2 FQNEAQ (reference sequence). V gave up 4 bases and J gave up 4 bases; unmatched junction bases: 8. The CDR3 has 16 residues. DNA for the CDR3: TGTGCCAGCAGCTCCCGGGACAGGGGGTATGGCACTGAAGCTTTCTTT. Residues: CASSSRDRGYGTEAFF.

The rearrangement links TRBV9 to TRBJ2-7, with D perhaps matching TRBD1 (6 bases). This CDR3 is built from 15 residues. Germline V lookup: CDR1 SGDLS, CDR2 YYNGEE. Trimming removed 4 bases at V and 0 bases at J, with 14 bases between. CDR3 DNA sequence: TGTGCCAGCAGCCCTTCAGAAGGGGGCTCCTACGAGCAGTACTTC. Its translation: CASSPSEGGSYEQYF.

The chain links TRBV12-5 to TRBJ1-2, with D possibly matching TRBD1 (6 bases). Germline-derived CDR1 and CDR2 are LGHNT and FRNRAP. This CDR3 contains 14 residues. Trimming removed 6 bases at V and 2 bases at J, with 13 bases between. The CDR3 spells CASGSGHLNYGYTF. CDR3 in DNA: TGTGCTAGTGGATCGGGACATTTAAACTATGGCTACACCTTC.

The chain combines TRBV10-3 with TRBJ2-7; D uncertain. Germline V gene sequence: CDR1 ENHRY, CDR2 SYGVKD. CDR3 length: 17 residues. The V and J ends lost 8 bases and 0 bases respectively, with 23 bases between them. The CDR3, as DNA: TGTGCCATCTCCCATGCTGGCGACACTCAGAGCTCCTACGAGCAGTACTTC. Translating it yields CAISHAGDTQSSYEQYF.